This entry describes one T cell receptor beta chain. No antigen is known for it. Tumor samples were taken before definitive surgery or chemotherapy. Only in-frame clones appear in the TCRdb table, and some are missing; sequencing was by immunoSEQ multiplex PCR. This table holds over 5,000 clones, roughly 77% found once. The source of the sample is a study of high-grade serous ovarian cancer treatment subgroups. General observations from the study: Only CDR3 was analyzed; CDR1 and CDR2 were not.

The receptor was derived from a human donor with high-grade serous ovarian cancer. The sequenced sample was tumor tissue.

CDR3: CASGVRGQTQYF. DNA of the CDR3: TGTGCTAGTGGGGTCCGGGGGCAGACCCAGTACTTC. The V and J genes are TRBV12-5 and TRBJ2-5; either TRBD1 or TRBD2 may supply D (6 bases each). V lost 6 bases to trimming and J lost 6 bases, with 11 bases between them. This CDR3 region has 12 residues. The germline V gene encodes CDR1 LGHNT and CDR2 FRNRAP.